This entry is about one T cell receptor beta chain. This clone has more than one count but fewer than ten. Its cognate antigen has yet to be identified. No base-level quality is on record; no much larger clone is a single base apart. The sample belongs to a study of CD8+ T cells in alopecia areata (dated 2018 in TCRdb). Regarding the research as a whole: The treated patients took part in an open-label pilot trial in which moderate-to-severe alopecia areata was treated with oral tofacitinib at 5 to 10 mg twice daily. For the treated patients, the SALT score, which quantifies what percentage of scalp surface area is affected, served as the measure of disease severity. Biopsies were taken from tofacitinib-treated patients at baseline and again at 4 and 24 weeks into treatment, and several of those patients also had a later scalp biopsy. Scalp tissue and sorted CD4+ and CD8+ peripheral blood T cells from patchy and totalis/universalis alopecia areata patients and from healthy controls were covered by human TCRbeta sequencing. TCRbeta CDR3 regions were amplified by immunoSEQ multiplex PCR using 35 Vbeta forward and 13 Jbeta reverse primers. Clonality in the scalp was compared among normal scalp (n=4), patchy alopecia areata scalp (n=8), and alopecia totalis/universalis scalp (n=8). To study T cell clonal expansion in alopecia areata, the researchers applied high-throughput TCRbeta sequencing to both the C3H/HeJ mouse model and human patients. The RNA source kit depended on sample type: the PAXgene miRNA kit for fixed scalp, the miRNeasy kit for PBMCs, and the RNeasy kit for mouse skin. Patients received tofacitinib for 6 to 18 months and were then followed off drug for 6 months to check for delayed response and recurrence.

Study-level results and caveats: Many expanded lesional clones persisted in scalp and blood during tofacitinib treatment, which may partly explain relapse after stopping treatment. Shared TCR sequences between patients were less evident than in mice, which may be partly attributable to HLA diversity in the patient population. Because the treated cohort was small and had only one nonresponder, larger studies are needed to examine links between baseline CD8+ expansion and response. With tofacitinib, both scalp clonality and the number of expanded CD8+ clones among the top 100 scalp clones went down significantly. Scalp TCR repertoire analysis is complicated because resident alphabeta T cells in normal human skin are also sequenced, whereas mouse skin is dominated by gammadelta T cells. Higher clonality and more expanded CD8+ clones were observed in lesional scalp than in normal scalp, particularly in alopecia totalis/universalis, a finding suggestive of antigenic drive.

What this sample's treatment or condition label stands for: oral pan-JAK inhibitor, 5-10 mg twice daily. Lesional scalp punch biopsies and peripheral blood were obtained from alopecia areata patients. PBMCs were isolated by density centrifugation and stained for CD3, CD4 and CD8, and CD4+ and CD8+ T cells were sorted on a FACSAria. Via the germline V gene, CDR1 is SQVTM and CDR2 ANQGSEA. From the cysteine up to the phenylalanine, the CDR3 has a length of 13 residues. The kept DNA is CDR3 alone, 39 bases in frame from the first base. Trimming removed 3 bases from V and 6 bases from J; the gene matches leave 6 bases unexplained. The method behind the library was the immunoSEQ multiplex PCR assay. For TCR sequencing, RNA was extracted from every sample and reverse transcribed into cDNA to serve as template. SuperScript III was used for first-strand cDNA synthesis, primed with a 2:1 mix of oligo-dT and random hexamers. Amplification bias was assessed with a synthetic immune receptor repertoire, and residual bias was removed computationally. In the authors' own workflow: Raw reads were preprocessed to remove errors, and CDR3 was defined according to IMGT conventions as the region from the conserved cysteine to phenylalanine. Clonality was computed as 1 minus the Shannon entropy, with the entropy normalized by log2 of the number of productive unique TCRs. Whether each scalp clone was CD4 or CD8 was inferred by checking scalp TCRbeta sequences against the CD4 and CD8 repertoires from sorted blood. What TCRdb holds here is the immuneACCESS table cut down to in-frame rearrangements. Part of the clones is not present; checked against another copy, under half of the missing clones reflect an unresolved V gene, and the others are unexplained. V and J calls plus clone size are reproduced from that table; the DNA served to infer D and trimming. For this sample the table gives 200,000 or so clones, of which approximately 38% were detected only once. Almost 0.5% of the sample goes to the ten largest clones.

The sequence derives from a human donor with alopecia areata. The specimen was CD4+ T cells sorted from blood, collected around week 31, from a patient treated with tofacitinib. The sequence joins TRBV29-1 to TRBJ1-2, and 8 junctional nucleotides match TRBD1. The sequence in DNA is TGCAGCGTTGAGCGGACAGGGAGCCATGGCTACACCTTC. Translation gives CSVERTGSHGYTF.